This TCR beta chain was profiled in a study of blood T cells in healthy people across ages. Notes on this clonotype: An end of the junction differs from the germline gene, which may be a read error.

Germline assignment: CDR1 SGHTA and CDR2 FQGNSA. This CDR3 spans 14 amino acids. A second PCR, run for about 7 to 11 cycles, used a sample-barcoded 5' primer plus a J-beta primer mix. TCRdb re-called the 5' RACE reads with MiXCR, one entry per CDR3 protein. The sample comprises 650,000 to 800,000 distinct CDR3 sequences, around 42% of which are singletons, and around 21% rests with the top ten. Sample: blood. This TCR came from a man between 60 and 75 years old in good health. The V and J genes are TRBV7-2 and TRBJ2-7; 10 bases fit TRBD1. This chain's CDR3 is CASSLTGGSYERYF. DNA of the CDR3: TGTGCCAGCAGCTTGACAGGGGGCAGCTACGAGCGGTACTTC. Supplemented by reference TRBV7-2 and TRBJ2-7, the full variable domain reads GAGVSQSPSNKVTEKGKDVELRCDPISGHTALYWYRQSLGQGLEFLIYFQGNSAPDKSGLPSDRFSAERTGGSVSTLTIQRTQQEDSAVYLCASSLTGGSYERYFGPGTRLTVT.